Listed here is a single T cell receptor (beta chain). The repertoire was sequenced with immunoSEQ multiplex PCR; TCRdb's copy has only in-frame clones and lacks some. The data contain about 7,100 clones, around 91% of them singletons. Germline V CDR1 and CDR2: SGHRS, YFSETQ. The CDR3 spans 16 residues. With 0 bases clipped from V and 5 bases from J, the junction kept 8 bases outside the gene matches. Genomic DNA came from blood regulatory T cells gated CD4+ CD25-high CD127-low. The sample belongs to a study of regulatory and conventional T cells in RAG deficiency. The same specimen was also included in a second study, on regulatory T cells. From that second work: The PCR used 52 TRBV and 13 TRBJ primers. In patients, unique TRB V-J pairs were restricted and V/J usage skewed, especially in Tregs.

This chain joins TRBV5-1 and TRBJ1-1, with 9 bases lining up with TRBD1. Sequenced sample: CD127- CD25+ CD4+ Tregs sorted from blood. The origin of this receptor is a human donor in good health. The CDR3 loop is CASSLGGTGRWTEAFF. The DNA of the CDR3 is TGCGCCAGCAGCTTGGGAGGGACAGGGAGGTGGACTGAAGCTTTCTTT.